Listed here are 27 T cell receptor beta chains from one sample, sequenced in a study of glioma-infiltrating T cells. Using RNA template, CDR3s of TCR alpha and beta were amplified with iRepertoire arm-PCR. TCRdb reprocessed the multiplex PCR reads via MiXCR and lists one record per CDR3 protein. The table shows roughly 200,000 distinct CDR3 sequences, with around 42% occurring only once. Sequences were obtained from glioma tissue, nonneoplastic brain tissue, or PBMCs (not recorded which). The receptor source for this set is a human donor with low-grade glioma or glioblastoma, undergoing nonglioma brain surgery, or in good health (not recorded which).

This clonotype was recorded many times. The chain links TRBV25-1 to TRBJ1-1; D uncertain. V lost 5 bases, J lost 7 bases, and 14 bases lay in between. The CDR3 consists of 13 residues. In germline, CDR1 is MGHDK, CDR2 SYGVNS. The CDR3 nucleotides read TGTGCCAGCAGTAACCAAAACGGATTTGAAGCTTTCTTT. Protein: CASSNQNGFEAFF.

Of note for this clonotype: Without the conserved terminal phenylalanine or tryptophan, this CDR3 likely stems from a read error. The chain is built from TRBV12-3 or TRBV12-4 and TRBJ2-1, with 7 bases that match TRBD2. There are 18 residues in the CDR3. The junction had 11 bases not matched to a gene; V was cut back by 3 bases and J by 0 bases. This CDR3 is CASSFPLGGSGSYNEQFL. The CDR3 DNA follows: TGTGCCAGCAGTTTTCCATTGGGCGGGAGCGGCTCCTACAATGAGCAGTTCTTA.

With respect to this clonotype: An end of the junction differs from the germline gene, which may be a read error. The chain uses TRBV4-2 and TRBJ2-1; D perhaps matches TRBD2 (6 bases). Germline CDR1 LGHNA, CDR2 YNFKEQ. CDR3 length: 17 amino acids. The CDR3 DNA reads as TGTGCCAGCAGCCAAGAATGGAGGGGAAGCTCCCACAATGAGCAGTTCTTC. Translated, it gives CASSQEWRGSSHNEQFF.

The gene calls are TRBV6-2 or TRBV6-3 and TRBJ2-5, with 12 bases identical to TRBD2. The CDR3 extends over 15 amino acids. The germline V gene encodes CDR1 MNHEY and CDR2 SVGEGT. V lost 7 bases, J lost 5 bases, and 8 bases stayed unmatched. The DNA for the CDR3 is TGTGCCAGCAAGACGACTAGCGGGAGACTGGAGACCCAGTACTTC. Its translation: CASKTTSGRLETQYF.

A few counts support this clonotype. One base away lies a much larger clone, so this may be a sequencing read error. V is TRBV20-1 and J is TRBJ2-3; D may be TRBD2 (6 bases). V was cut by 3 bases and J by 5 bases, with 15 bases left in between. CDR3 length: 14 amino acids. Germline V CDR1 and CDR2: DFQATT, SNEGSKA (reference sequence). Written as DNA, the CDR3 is TGCAGTGCTAGCTGGGACTTAACTATAGATACGCAGTATTTT. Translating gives CSASWDLTIDTQYF.

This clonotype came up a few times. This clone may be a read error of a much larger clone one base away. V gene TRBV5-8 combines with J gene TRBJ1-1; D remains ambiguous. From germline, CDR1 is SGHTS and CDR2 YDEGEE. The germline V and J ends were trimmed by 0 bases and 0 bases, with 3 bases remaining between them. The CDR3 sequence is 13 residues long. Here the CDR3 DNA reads TGTGCCAGCAGCTTGGAGCTGAACACTGAAGCTTTCTTT. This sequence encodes CASSLELNTEAFF.

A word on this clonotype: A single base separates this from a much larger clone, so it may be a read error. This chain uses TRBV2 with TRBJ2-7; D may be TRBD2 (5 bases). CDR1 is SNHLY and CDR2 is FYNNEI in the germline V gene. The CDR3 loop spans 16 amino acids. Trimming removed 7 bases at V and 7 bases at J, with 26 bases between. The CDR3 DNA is TGTGCCAGCACTCCCGGAGGCCAGGCCACCCGGAGAGAGCAGTACTTC. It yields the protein CASTPGGQATRREQYF.

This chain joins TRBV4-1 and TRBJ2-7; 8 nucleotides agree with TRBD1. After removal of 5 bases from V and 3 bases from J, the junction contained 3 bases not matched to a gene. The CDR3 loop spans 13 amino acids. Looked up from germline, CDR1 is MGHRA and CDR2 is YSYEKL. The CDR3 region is CASSYGTGYEQYF. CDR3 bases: TGCGCCAGCAGCTACGGGACAGGCTACGAGCAGTACTTC.

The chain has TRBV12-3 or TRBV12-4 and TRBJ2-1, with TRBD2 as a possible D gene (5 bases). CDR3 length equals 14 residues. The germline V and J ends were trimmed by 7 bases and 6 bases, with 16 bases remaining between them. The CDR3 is CASTPVLVSNEQFF. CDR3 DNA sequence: TGTGCCAGCACCCCGGTACTAGTATCCAATGAGCAGTTCTTC.

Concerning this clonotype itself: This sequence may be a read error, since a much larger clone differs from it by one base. In DNA, the CDR3 is TGTGCCAGGAGCCTGGACCCCTACGAGCAGTACTTC. It translates to CARSLDPYEQYF. V is TRBV3-1 and J is TRBJ2-7, with D unresolved. The CDR3 is 12 residues long. The V gene's germline CDR1 is LGHDT and CDR2 YNNKEL (reference sequence).

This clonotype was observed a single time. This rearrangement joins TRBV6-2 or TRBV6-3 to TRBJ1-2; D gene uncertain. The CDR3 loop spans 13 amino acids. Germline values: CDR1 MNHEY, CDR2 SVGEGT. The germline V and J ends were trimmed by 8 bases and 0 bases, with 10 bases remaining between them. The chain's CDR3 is CASAQDPNYGYTF. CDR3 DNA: TGTGCCAGCGCGCAGGATCCTAACTATGGCTACACCTTC.

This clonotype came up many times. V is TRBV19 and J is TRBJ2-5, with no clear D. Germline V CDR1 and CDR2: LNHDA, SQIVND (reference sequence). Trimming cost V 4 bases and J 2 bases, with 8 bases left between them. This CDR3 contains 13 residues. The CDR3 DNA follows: TGTGCCAGTAGTAATCTCGGACAAGAGACCCAGTACTTC. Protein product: CASSNLGQETQYF.

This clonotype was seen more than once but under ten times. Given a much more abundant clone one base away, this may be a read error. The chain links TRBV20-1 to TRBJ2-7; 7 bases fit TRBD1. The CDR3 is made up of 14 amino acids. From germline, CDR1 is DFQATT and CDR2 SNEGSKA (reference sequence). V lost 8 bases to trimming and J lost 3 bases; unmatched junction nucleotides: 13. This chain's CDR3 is CSSTTPGQSYEQYF. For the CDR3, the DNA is TGCAGTTCTACGACTCCGGGACAGAGCTACGAGCAGTACTTC.

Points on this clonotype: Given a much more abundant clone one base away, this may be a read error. The CDR3 coding sequence is TGCGCCAGCTACTCGGGGACGCATGCGAACACTGAACCTTTCTTT. Translating gives CASYSGTHANTEPFF. This sequence joins TRBV5-1 and TRBJ1-1, with D perhaps matching TRBD1 (5 bases). CDR3 length: 15 residues. Germline values: CDR1 SGHRS, CDR2 YFSETQ.

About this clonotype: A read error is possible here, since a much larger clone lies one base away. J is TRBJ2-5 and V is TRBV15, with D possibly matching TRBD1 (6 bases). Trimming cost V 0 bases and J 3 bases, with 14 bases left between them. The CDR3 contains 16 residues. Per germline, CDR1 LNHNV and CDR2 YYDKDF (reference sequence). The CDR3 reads CATSREGSRGKETQYF. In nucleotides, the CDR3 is TGTGCCACCAGCAGAGAAGGGTCCAGGGGAAAAGAGACCCAGTACTTC. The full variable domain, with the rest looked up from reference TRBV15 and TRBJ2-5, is DAMVIQNPRYQVTQFGKPVTLSCSQTLNHNVMYWYQQKSSQAPKLLFHYYDKDFNNEADTPDNFQSRRPNTSFCFLDIRSPGLGDTAMYLCATSREGSRGKETQYFGPGTRLLVL.

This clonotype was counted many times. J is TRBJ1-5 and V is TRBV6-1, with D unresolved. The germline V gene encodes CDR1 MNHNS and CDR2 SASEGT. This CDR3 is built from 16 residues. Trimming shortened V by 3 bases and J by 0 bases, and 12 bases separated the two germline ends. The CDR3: CASSDTGKSSNQPQHF. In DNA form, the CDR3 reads TGTGCCAGCAGTGATACGGGGAAGAGTAGCAATCAGCCCCAGCATTTT.

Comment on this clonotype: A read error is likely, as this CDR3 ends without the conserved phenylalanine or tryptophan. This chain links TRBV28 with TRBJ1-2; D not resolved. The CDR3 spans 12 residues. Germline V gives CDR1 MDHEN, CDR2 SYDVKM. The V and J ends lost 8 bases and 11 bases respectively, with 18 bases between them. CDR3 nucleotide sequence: TGTGCCAGCTTTCGCTTCGGTCGAGGGTACACCTTA. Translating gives CASFRFGRGYTL.

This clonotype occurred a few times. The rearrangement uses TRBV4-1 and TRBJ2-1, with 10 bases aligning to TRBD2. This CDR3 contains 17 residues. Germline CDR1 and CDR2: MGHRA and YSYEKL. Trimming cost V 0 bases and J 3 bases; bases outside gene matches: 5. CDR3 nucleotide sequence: TGCGCCAGCAGCCAAGATCCTAGCGGGAGCCTCTACAATGAGCAGTTCTTC. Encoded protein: CASSQDPSGSLYNEQFF.

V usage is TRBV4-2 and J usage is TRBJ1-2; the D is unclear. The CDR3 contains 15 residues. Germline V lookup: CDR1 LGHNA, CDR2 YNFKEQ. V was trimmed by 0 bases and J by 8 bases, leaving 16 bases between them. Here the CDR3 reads CASSQDPGTVGGYTF. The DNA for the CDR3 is TGTGCCAGCAGCCAAGATCCGGGCACCGTCGGGGGCTACACCTTC.

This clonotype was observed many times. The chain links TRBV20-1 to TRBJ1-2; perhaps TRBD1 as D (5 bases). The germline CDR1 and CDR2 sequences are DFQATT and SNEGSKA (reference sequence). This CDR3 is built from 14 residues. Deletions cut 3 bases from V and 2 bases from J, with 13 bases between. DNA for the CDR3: TGCAGTGCTAGTGATTACGACAGCAACTATGGCTACACCTTC. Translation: CSASDYDSNYGYTF.

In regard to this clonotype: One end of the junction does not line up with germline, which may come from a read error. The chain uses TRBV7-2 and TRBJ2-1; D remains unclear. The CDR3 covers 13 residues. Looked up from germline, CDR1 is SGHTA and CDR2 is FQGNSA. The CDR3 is CASNVNRGDEKFF. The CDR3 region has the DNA TGTGCCAGCAACGTTAATAGAGGCGATGAGAAGTTCTTC.

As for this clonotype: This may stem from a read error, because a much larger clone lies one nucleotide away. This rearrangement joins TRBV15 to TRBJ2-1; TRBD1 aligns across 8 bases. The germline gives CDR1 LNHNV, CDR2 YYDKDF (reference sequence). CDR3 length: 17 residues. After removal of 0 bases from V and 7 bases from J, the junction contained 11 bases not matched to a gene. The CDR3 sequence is CATSRDSGQVTGNEQFF. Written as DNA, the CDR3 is TGTGCCACCAGCAGAGATTCGGGACAGGTGACGGGGAATGAGCAGTTCTTC.

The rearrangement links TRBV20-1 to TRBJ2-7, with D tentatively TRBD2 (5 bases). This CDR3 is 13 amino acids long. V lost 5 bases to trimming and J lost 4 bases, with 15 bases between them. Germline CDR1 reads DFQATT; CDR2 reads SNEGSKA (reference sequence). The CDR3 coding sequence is TGCAGTGCTCGGGAATACAGAAATTACGAGCAGTACTTC. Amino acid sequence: CSAREYRNYEQYF.

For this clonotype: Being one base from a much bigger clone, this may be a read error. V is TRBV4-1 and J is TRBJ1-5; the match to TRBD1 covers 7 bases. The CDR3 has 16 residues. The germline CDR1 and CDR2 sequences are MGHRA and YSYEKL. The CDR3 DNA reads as TGCGCCAGCAGCCAAGGACAGGGTACGGCCAATCAGTCCCAGCATTTT. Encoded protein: CASSQGQGTANQSQHF.

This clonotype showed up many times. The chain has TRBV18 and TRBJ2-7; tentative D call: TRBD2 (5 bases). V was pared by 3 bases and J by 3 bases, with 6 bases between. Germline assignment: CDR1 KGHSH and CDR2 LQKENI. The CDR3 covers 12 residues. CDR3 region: CASSPGNYEQYF. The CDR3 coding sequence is TGTGCCAGCTCACCCGGGAACTACGAGCAGTACTTC.

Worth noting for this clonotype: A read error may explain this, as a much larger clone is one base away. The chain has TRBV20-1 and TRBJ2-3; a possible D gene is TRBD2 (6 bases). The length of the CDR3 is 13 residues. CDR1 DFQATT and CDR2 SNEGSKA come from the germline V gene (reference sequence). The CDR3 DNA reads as TGCAGTGCCCATATAACCCCGGGGGATACGAAGTATTTT. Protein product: CSAHITPGDTKYF.

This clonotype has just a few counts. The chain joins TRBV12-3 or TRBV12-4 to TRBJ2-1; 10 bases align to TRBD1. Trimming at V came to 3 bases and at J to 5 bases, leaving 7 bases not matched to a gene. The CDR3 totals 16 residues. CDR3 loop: CASSLRSGTGDNEQFF. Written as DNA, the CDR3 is TGTGCCAGCAGTTTGCGTAGCGGGACAGGGGACAATGAGCAGTTCTTC.